The 23 T cell receptor beta chains in this list originate from one sample, sequenced in a study of technical replicates of blood from several donors. The method was immunoSEQ multiplex PCR; TCRdb's version includes in-frame clones alone and lacks a portion of them. The table records about 50,000 clones, approximately 90% of them present only once. Sequencing was performed on PBMCs. These receptors were taken from a human donor in good health. Some clones in this sample may be carry-over from other donors' samples.

The genes are TRBV4-1 and TRBJ2-1, with 8 bases identical to TRBD1. The CDR3 totals 15 residues. From germline, CDR1 is MGHRA and CDR2 YSYEKL. Trimming took 2 bases from V and 6 from J; bases not matched to a gene: 6. CDR3 nucleotide sequence: TGCGCCAGCAGCCAACCCGGACAGGGATCCAATGAGCAGTTCTTC. Translation gives CASSQPGQGSNEQFF.

This clone occurred a few times. The gene calls are TRBV6-1 and TRBJ2-1, with TRBD2 as a possible D gene (7 bases). The V and J ends lost 1 base and 8 bases respectively, with 12 bases between them. The CDR3 runs to 14 residues. Germline CDR1 reads MNHNS; CDR2 reads SASEGT. This CDR3 is CASSEVGGLDEQFF. DNA of the CDR3: TGTGCCAGCAGTGAAGTCGGGGGGCTCGATGAGCAGTTCTTC.

The chain joins TRBV2 to TRBJ2-5; D possibly corresponds to TRBD2 (7 bases). V was shortened by 5 bases and J by 2 bases, with 12 bases between the two germline ends. The length of the CDR3 is 14 residues. CDR1 is SNHLY and CDR2 is FYNNEI in the germline V gene. CDR3 nucleotides: TGTGCCAGCAGTTGGGGGGGGCGACAAGAGACCCAGTACTTC. It encodes CASSWGGRQETQYF.

V and J are TRBV4-2 and TRBJ1-1; 8 bases line up with TRBD1. Germline CDR1 is LGHNA and CDR2 is YNFKEQ. The J segment lost 1 base and the V segment lost 2 bases, leaving 12 bases of the junction unmatched. This CDR3 comprises 18 residues. For the CDR3, the DNA is TGTGCCAGCAGCCAACCGGACAGGGTTGTTGTTTGGAACACTGAAGCTTTCTTT. Its protein is CASSQPDRVVVWNTEAFF.

V and J are TRBV7-9 and TRBJ1-5; D unresolved. Trimming stripped 8 bases from V and 0 bases from J, with 11 bases between. Germline V gene lookup returns CDR1 SEHNR and CDR2 FQNEAQ (reference sequence). CDR3 length: 14 amino acids. In DNA, the CDR3 is TGTGCCAGCCGAGGCGGAGATAGCAATCAGCCCCAGCATTTT. It specifies CASRGGDSNQPQHF.

This rearrangement joins TRBV6-4 to TRBJ1-2; D perhaps matches TRBD1 (6 bases). Germline V CDR1 and CDR2: MRHNA, SNTAGT. The CDR3 is 11 amino acids. V was pared by 2 bases and J by 8 bases, with 6 bases between. The DNA for the CDR3 is TGTGCCAGCAGTGACGGGGGCGGCTACACCTTC. Encoded protein: CASSDGGGYTF.

This chain uses TRBV25-1 with TRBJ1-5, with no clear D. CDR3 length: 14 residues. Per germline, CDR1 MGHDK and CDR2 SYGVNS. Trimming took off 1 base at V and 6 bases at J, with 10 bases between the two ends. The CDR3 region is CASSEWRSGQPQHF. The DNA for the CDR3 is TGTGCCAGCAGTGAATGGAGGTCGGGTCAGCCCCAGCATTTT.

The chain couples TRBV9 to TRBJ2-7, with 13 bases fitting TRBD2. The CDR3 sequence is 13 residues long. CDR1 is SGDLS and CDR2 is YYNGEE in the germline V gene. V lost 7 bases and J lost 7; bases outside the gene matches: 5. The CDR3 sequence: CASAGLAGVEQYF. The CDR3, as DNA: TGTGCCAGCGCCGGACTAGCGGGGGTTGAGCAGTACTTC.

V usage is TRBV7-3 and J usage is TRBJ2-3; 7 bases are a match to TRBD1. The J segment lost 2 bases and the V segment lost 5 bases, leaving 4 bases of the junction unmatched. The V gene's germline CDR1 is SGHTA and CDR2 FQGTGA. The CDR3 has 14 amino acids. Here the CDR3 DNA reads TGTGCCAGCAGCCCTGGACAGGACACAGATACGCAGTATTTT. It encodes CASSPGQDTDTQYF.

V usage is TRBV9 and J usage is TRBJ2-3; TRBD2 matches 10 bases. From germline, CDR1 is SGDLS and CDR2 YYNGEE. Unmatched junction bases numbered 5, after V lost 2 bases and J lost 2 bases. The CDR3 consists of 16 residues. CDR3 loop: CASSVASGGHTDTQYF. CDR3 in DNA: TGTGCCAGCAGCGTCGCTAGCGGGGGTCACACAGATACGCAGTATTTT.

The chain uses TRBV30 and TRBJ1-2; D might be TRBD1 (5 bases). Germline values: CDR1 GTSNPN, CDR2 SVGIG (reference sequence). V was clipped by 4 bases and J by 7 bases, with 19 bases between them. The length of the CDR3 is 14 residues. CDR3 DNA sequence: TGTGCCTGGACTCACCTTGCCGGGGGTGTTGGCTACACCTTC. Translation gives CAWTHLAGGVGYTF.

The gene calls are TRBV18 and TRBJ2-7; D is perhaps TRBD1 (8 bases). Trimming left V 5 bases short and J 13 bases short, with 18 bases between. Germline V gene sequence: CDR1 KGHSH, CDR2 LQKENI. There are 12 residues in the CDR3. The CDR3 is CASSTDREGLYF. The CDR3 DNA follows: TGTGCCAGCTCAACGGACAGGGAGGGTCTTTACTTC. The entire variable domain, with the rest obtained from reference TRBV18 and TRBJ2-7, is as follows: NAGVMQNPRHLVRRRGQEARLRCSPMKGHSHVYWYRQLPEEGLKFMVYLQKENIIDESGMPKERFSAEFPKEGPSILRIQQVVRGDSAAYFCASSTDREGLYFGPGTRLTVT.

The rearrangement joins TRBV7-2 to TRBJ2-4; 8 nucleotides line up with TRBD1. After removal of 4 bases from V and 6 bases from J, the junction contained 5 bases not matched to a gene. Germline V gives CDR1 SGHTA, CDR2 FQGNSA. This CDR3 has 14 residues. The CDR3 spells CASSSDREGNIQYF. CDR3 nucleotide sequence: TGTGCCAGCAGCTCGGACAGGGAAGGAAACATTCAGTACTTC.

This chain links TRBV18 with TRBJ2-5, with a tentative D call TRBD2 (5 bases). Germline lookup yields CDR1 KGHSH and CDR2 LQKENI. V gave up 3 bases and J gave up 5 bases, with 10 bases separating them. The CDR3 has 13 residues. The CDR3 nucleotides read TGTGCCAGCTCACCCGGGGTAGTTGAGACCCAGTACTTC. Its translation is CASSPGVVETQYF.

The J gene is TRBJ2-4, the V gene TRBV4-2; D might be TRBD1 (6 bases). The CDR3 has 18 residues. Between the trimmed V and J ends, which lost 7 bases and 0 bases, there was a span of 22 bases. The germline gives CDR1 LGHNA, CDR2 YNFKEQ. The DNA of the CDR3 is TGTGCCAGCAATCCCGGCAGGGGACCTTCTCTAGCCAAAAACATTCAGTACTTC. It specifies CASNPGRGPSLAKNIQYF.

A note on this clone: Within the sample, other DNA sequences also encode this same CDR3. This chain connects TRBV5-1 to TRBJ1-1; 7 nucleotides match TRBD1. Per the germline V gene, CDR1 is SGHRS and CDR2 is YFSETQ. V shed 0 bases, J shed 1 base, and the junction held 0 bases outside the gene matches. This CDR3 spans 14 amino acids. This CDR3 reads CASSLGDRNTEAFF. The CDR3 DNA reads as TGCGCCAGCAGCTTGGGGGACAGGAACACTGAAGCTTTCTTT.

The V gene is TRBV30, the J gene TRBJ1-1; D might be TRBD1 (5 bases). Per the germline V gene, CDR1 is GTSNPN and CDR2 is SVGIG (reference sequence). This CDR3 is 13 amino acids long. Deletions cut 1 base from V and 4 bases from J, with 10 bases between. CDR3 nucleotides: TGTGCCTGGAGTGATCAGGGAACCACTGAAGCTTTCTTT. This gives the protein CAWSDQGTTEAFF.

The V call is TRBV4-1, the J call TRBJ1-2; 9 nucleotides line up with TRBD1. The CDR3 runs 15 residues. Trimming at V came to 0 bases and at J to 5 bases, leaving 4 bases not matched to a gene. Germline CDR1 and CDR2: MGHRA and YSYEKL. The CDR3 region is CASSQEGQGWYGYTF. The CDR3 DNA sequence: TGCGCCAGCAGCCAAGAGGGACAGGGTTGGTATGGCTACACCTTC.

The rearrangement joins TRBV30 to TRBJ2-1; D remains unclear. Germline V gives CDR1 GTSNPN, CDR2 SVGIG (reference sequence). The CDR3 covers 13 residues. With 2 bases removed from V and 9 bases from J, the gap between germline ends came to 14 bases. DNA of the CDR3: TGTGCCTGGAGTTCTAGTACGATCGGTGAGCAGTTCTTC. This encodes CAWSSSTIGEQFF.

This sequence joins TRBV4-3 and TRBJ1-4, with D unclear. The germline CDR1 and CDR2 sequences are LGHNA and YSLEER. V was pared by 4 bases and J by 7 bases, with 19 bases between. This CDR3 is 16 amino acids long. Written as DNA, the CDR3 is TGCGCCAGCAGCCCGCGTGTGTGGGAGTTCGGTGAAAAACTGTTTTTT. Its translation is CASSPRVWEFGEKLFF.

This clone was seen only once. This chain links TRBV5-4 with TRBJ2-5; TRBD2 matches 7 bases. The V gene end was trimmed by 5 bases and the J gene end by 1 base; junction bases not matched to a gene: 8. The CDR3 has 15 amino acids. CDR1 and CDR2 from the germline V gene are SGHNT and YYREEE (reference sequence). CDR3 amino acids: CASRRGLPTQETQYF. CDR3 DNA: TGTGCCAGCAGGAGGGGACTACCCACCCAAGAGACCCAGTACTTC.

V usage is TRBV5-1 and J usage is TRBJ2-1; perhaps TRBD2 as D (6 bases). The CDR3 runs to 14 residues. V was cut by 4 bases and J by 9 bases, with 17 bases left in between. Germline V gene data show CDR1 as SGHRS and CDR2 as YFSETQ. CDR3 in DNA: TGCGCCAGCAGCCCTTGGGACTTTGCGGGTGAGCAGTTCTTC. This encodes CASSPWDFAGEQFF. Full variable domain (rest looked up from reference TRBV5-1 and TRBJ2-1): KAGVTQTPRYLIKTRGQQVTLSCSPISGHRSVSWYQQTPGQGLQFLFEYFSETQRNKGNFPGRFSGRQFSNSRSEMNVSTLELGDSALYLCASSPWDFAGEQFFGPGTRLTVL.

V and J are TRBV2 and TRBJ2-4, with a tentative D call TRBD1 (6 bases). Germline assignment: CDR1 SNHLY and CDR2 FYNNEI. The germline V and J ends were trimmed by 3 bases and 1 base, with 13 bases remaining between them. The CDR3 spans 16 residues. CDR3 sequence reads: CASSEGVQGAKNIQYF. CDR3 nucleotide sequence: TGTGCCAGCAGTGAGGGCGTCCAGGGGGCCAAAAACATTCAGTACTTC.